At least ten counts were recorded for the clone carrying this T cell receptor beta chain. Its cognate antigen is unknown. The sample comes from a study of blood T cells in healthy people across ages. General study findings and limits: With naive T cell percentage, TCR beta diversity showed a strong correlation.

V dropped 3 bases and J dropped 2; count of bases not matched to a gene: 5. From germline, CDR1 is SGHVS and CDR2 FQNEAQ. This CDR3 has 15 residues. Through a sample-barcoded 5' primer and a J-beta primer mix, a second PCR was run for roughly 6 to 12 cycles. TCRdb independently ran MiXCR on the 5' RACE reads; one entry per CDR3 protein. The sample shows under 950,000 distinct CDR3 sequences, approximately 22% of them seen only once. The receptor's source is a man aged 65-85 years in good health. Sequencing was performed on blood. The rearrangement joins TRBV7-8 to TRBJ2-7; 9 nucleotides match TRBD1. CDR3 loop: CASSFGTGLPYEQYV. The CDR3 coding sequence is TGTGCCAGCAGCTTTGGGACAGGGCTTCCCTACGAGCAGTACGTC.